The 27 T cell receptor beta chains presented below share a single source sample, sequenced in a study of blood T cells in healthy people across ages. A sample-barcoded 5' primer and a J-beta primer mix were used in a second PCR of roughly 7 to 11 cycles. TCRdb recomputed calls from the 5' RACE reads with MiXCR, one row per CDR3 protein. The sample gives hundreds of thousands of distinct CDR3 sequences, under 65% of which show up once; about two fifths is in the top ten. The sample consisted of blood. These receptors were taken from a man aged 60-69 years in good health.

The DNA for the CDR3 is TGTGCCAGCAGTTCCCCGGGAGGCCAAAACAATGAGCAGTTCTTC. It is translated as CASSSPGGQNNEQFF. The V call is TRBV6-2 or TRBV6-3, the J call TRBJ2-1, with 7 bases aligning to TRBD2. Looked up from germline, CDR1 is MNHEY and CDR2 is SVGEGT. V trimming: 4 bases; J trimming: 5 bases; junction bases outside the gene matches: 8. The CDR3 is 15 residues long.

The chain is built from TRBV20-1 and TRBJ2-5, with 10 positions matching TRBD2. The V gene's germline CDR1 is DFQATT and CDR2 SNEGSKA (reference sequence). The CDR3 is 14 residues long. V lost 3 bases and J lost 3; bases outside the gene matches: 4. CDR3 loop: CSASFLAGEETQYF. As DNA, the CDR3 is TGCAGTGCTAGTTTCCTAGCGGGAGAAGAGACCCAGTACTTC.

The rearrangement uses TRBV12-3 or TRBV12-4 and TRBJ2-5; no definite D call. With 7 bases removed from V and 5 bases from J, the gap between germline ends came to 14 bases. The CDR3 has 13 residues. The CDR3 loop reads CASTPYGWETQYF. Written as DNA, the CDR3 is TGTGCCAGCACTCCTTACGGGTGGGAGACCCAGTACTTC.

The rearrangement links TRBV4-2 to TRBJ2-3; D ambiguous. The CDR3 runs to 15 residues. V was cut by 1 base and J by 4 bases, with 12 bases left in between. CDR1 is LGHNA, CDR2 YNFKEQ, per germline. DNA of the CDR3: TGTGCCAGCAGCCAAGGGGAACCGCGAGCAGATACGCAGTATTTT. Amino acids: CASSQGEPRADTQYF.

The sample holds a few counts of this clonotype. The chain has TRBV28 and TRBJ2-7, with D perhaps TRBD2 (6 bases). The V end lost 4 bases, the J end lost 3 bases, and 19 bases lay between the germline ends. This CDR3 comprises 16 residues. CDR1 is MDHEN, CDR2 SYDVKM, per germline. The CDR3 region is CASSSYPSAGGYEQYF. The DNA for the CDR3 is TGTGCCAGCAGTTCCTACCCCAGCGCCGGGGGCTACGAGCAGTACTTC.

This chain joins TRBV4-1 and TRBJ1-2; 9 positions match TRBD1. Germline CDR1 and CDR2: MGHRA and YSYEKL. Unmatched junction bases numbered 10, after V lost 3 bases and J lost 5 bases. The CDR3 runs 16 residues. CDR3 in amino acids: CASSQGTGWGPYGYTF. The CDR3 nucleotides read TGCGCCAGCAGCCAGGGGACAGGGTGGGGTCCATATGGCTACACCTTC.

V and J are TRBV18 and TRBJ1-6; a weak D match, TRBD1 (6 bases). Deletions cut 2 bases from V and 5 bases from J, with 10 bases between. Per germline, CDR1 KGHSH and CDR2 LQKENI. The CDR3 totals 15 residues. The CDR3 DNA reads as TGTGCCAGCTCACCATCCGGGACAAATAATTCACCCCTCCACTTT. Translated: CASSPSGTNNSPLHF.

The table lists this clonotype with a few counts. The chain links TRBV9 to TRBJ2-5; TRBD2 aligns across 7 bases. The CDR3 consists of 14 residues. Germline lookup yields CDR1 SGDLS and CDR2 YYNGEE. Trimming removed 5 bases from V and 0 bases from J; junction bases left unmatched: 4. CDR3 region: CASSVGGDQETQYF. CDR3 sequence (DNA): TGTGCCAGCAGTGTGGGGGGGGACCAAGAGACCCAGTACTTC.

This rearrangement joins TRBV2 to TRBJ2-1; no reliable D call. Germline values: CDR1 SNHLY, CDR2 FYNNEI. V lost 7 bases, J lost 9 bases, and 16 bases lay in between. CDR3 length equals 13 residues. CDR3 bases: TGTGCCAGCATACGGTCGGGTCATAGTGAGCAGTTCTTC. Translating gives CASIRSGHSEQFF.

The chain employs TRBV5-6 and TRBJ2-5, with D possibly TRBD1 on 6 matching bases. The germline V gene has CDR1 SGHDT and CDR2 YYEEEE. The CDR3 is 19 amino acids. The V end was cut by 0 bases, the J end by 1 base, with 22 bases between. The CDR3 loop reads CASSLEGDPSGNFQETQYF. The CDR3 DNA reads TGTGCCAGCAGCTTGGAGGGGGACCCCTCGGGCAACTTCCAAGAGACCCAGTACTTC.

V is TRBV12-3 or TRBV12-4 and J is TRBJ2-5; D is ambiguous. The CDR3 is 14 residues long. The V end lost 5 bases, the J end lost 4 bases, and 14 bases lay between the germline ends. The CDR3 bases are TGTGCCAGCAGTGTAGGTCCCTGGGGAGAGACCCAGTACTTC. The encoded protein is CASSVGPWGETQYF.

The genes are TRBV6-4 and TRBJ2-7; 7 bases map to TRBD2. CDR1 and CDR2 from the germline V gene are MRHNA and SNTAGT. The V gene end was trimmed by 11 bases and the J gene end by 7 bases; junction bases not matched to a gene: 5. The CDR3 is 10 amino acids. In DNA form, the CDR3 reads TGTGCCGGACTAGACAATGAGCAGTACTTC. It is translated as CAGLDNEQYF.

V gene TRBV20-1 combines with J gene TRBJ2-7; 7 positions match TRBD2. This CDR3 spans 15 amino acids. Germline V gene data show CDR1 as DFQATT and CDR2 as SNEGSKA (reference sequence). After removal of 5 bases from V and 3 bases from J, the junction contained 13 bases not matched to a gene. CDR3 sequence (DNA): TGCAGTGCTGGCCCGCTGCGGGGGACGAGCTACGAGCAGTACTTC. Translation: CSAGPLRGTSYEQYF.

This clonotype was seen more than once but under ten times. The V gene is TRBV6-5, the J gene TRBJ2-7; the D gene is possibly TRBD1 (6 bases). Trimming pared 0 bases from V and 4 bases from J, leaving 13 bases between. The CDR3 is made up of 15 amino acids. CDR1 MNHEY and CDR2 SVGAGI come from the germline V gene. The CDR3 loop is CASSYSTQGIYEQYF. Here the CDR3 DNA reads TGTGCCAGCAGTTACTCGACACAGGGAATATACGAGCAGTACTTC.

The chain combines TRBV6-5 with TRBJ2-4; D assignment may be TRBD1 or TRBD2 (5 bases each). The J call is doubtful: the DNA matches TRBJ2-7 better. From germline, CDR1 is MNHEY and CDR2 SVGAGI. CDR3 size: 13 residues. The CDR3 is CASRDVTKNEQYF. The CDR3 DNA is TGTGCCAGCCGGGACGTCACGAAAAACGAGCAGTACTTC.

This clonotype appeared once. It may be a read error: a sequence one base away is much more abundant. This rearrangement joins TRBV20-1 to TRBJ2-7; 7 bases line up with TRBD2. J was trimmed by 1 base and V by 5 bases; bases with no gene match: 5. The CDR3 spans 13 residues. Germline V lookup: CDR1 DFQATT, CDR2 SNEGSKA (reference sequence). The CDR3: CSAGMGGSYEQYF. CDR3 sequence (DNA): TGCAGTGCTGGCATGGGAGGGTCCTACGAGCAGTACTTC.

V gene TRBV6-2 or TRBV6-3 combines with J gene TRBJ2-5; the match to TRBD2 covers 9 bases. This CDR3 comprises 15 residues. Trimming took 2 bases from V and 5 from J; bases not matched to a gene: 6. Per germline, CDR1 MNHEY and CDR2 SVGEGT. The DNA for the CDR3 is TGTGCCAGCAGTTACGATGCGGGGGGGCTGGAGACCCAGTACTTC. Translation gives CASSYDAGGLETQYF.

This chain uses TRBV5-6 with TRBJ2-1, with TRBD1 matching over 11 bases. The CDR3 is made up of 16 amino acids. The germline V gene encodes CDR1 SGHDT and CDR2 YYEEEE. J was trimmed by 7 bases and V by 0 bases; bases with no gene match: 6. CDR3 bases: TGTGCCAGCAGCTTGGGGACAGGGGGCTACCTTAATGAGCAGTTCTTC. It codes for CASSLGTGGYLNEQFF.

This clonotype showed up just a few times. The chain uses TRBV5-1 and TRBJ1-6; perhaps TRBD1 as D (6 bases). CDR3 length equals 14 residues. V lost 0 bases to trimming and J lost 10 bases, with 11 bases between them. Germline V lookup: CDR1 SGHRS, CDR2 YFSETQ. CDR3 in DNA: TGCGCCAGCAGCTTGGAACAGGGCAGCTCACCCCTCCACTTT. This translates into CASSLEQGSSPLHF.

The chain has TRBV5-1 and TRBJ1-5, with a possible D match to TRBD1 (5 bases). The germline gives CDR1 SGHRS, CDR2 YFSETQ. The CDR3 runs 14 residues. V was cut by 1 base and J by 2 bases, with 7 bases left in between. The CDR3 loop is CASSLTGRNQPQHF. DNA of the CDR3: TGCGCCAGCAGCTTGACGGGGCGCAATCAGCCCCAGCATTTT.

This chain uses TRBV7-8 with TRBJ1-5; 10 nucleotides line up with TRBD1. The length of the CDR3 is 16 residues. After removal of 3 bases from V and 5 bases from J, the junction contained 7 bases not matched to a gene. Germline assignment: CDR1 SGHVS and CDR2 FQNEAQ. CDR3 in DNA: TGTGCCAGCAGCTTGGGGGACAGGGGAGAGTATCAGCCCCAGCATTTT. This sequence encodes CASSLGDRGEYQPQHF.

This chain connects TRBV3-1 to TRBJ2-5; the D gene is possibly TRBD2 (6 bases). Germline assignment: CDR1 LGHDT and CDR2 YNNKEL (reference sequence). Trimming stripped 1 base from V and 4 bases from J, with 13 bases between. The CDR3 covers 15 residues. CDR3 amino acids: CASSQGRERRETQYF. The DNA for the CDR3 is TGTGCCAGCAGCCAAGGACGGGAGCGGAGAGAGACCCAGTACTTC.

This chain links TRBV20-1 with TRBJ2-5; 9 bases are shared with TRBD1. Germline values: CDR1 DFQATT, CDR2 SNEGSKA (reference sequence). The CDR3 sequence is 14 residues long. The ends lost 5 bases at V and 2 bases at J; junction bases unmatched: 6. The CDR3 DNA is TGCAGTGCTCTGACGGACAGGGGACAAGAGACCCAGTACTTC. Its translation: CSALTDRGQETQYF.

The gene calls are TRBV20-1 and TRBJ2-1, with TRBD1 matching 10 bases. CDR3 length: 16 residues. Germline V gene lookup returns CDR1 DFQATT and CDR2 SNEGSKA (reference sequence). The ends lost 3 bases at V and 9 bases at J; junction bases unmatched: 14. CDR3 residues: CSASTIRTGGRGEQFF. The CDR3 coding sequence is TGCAGTGCTAGTACAATCAGGACAGGGGGTAGGGGTGAGCAGTTCTTC.

This clonotype has more than one count but fewer than ten. The rearrangement links TRBV28 to TRBJ2-4; 10 bases match TRBD1. The end of the DNA fits TRBJ2-7 better, so the J call may be wrong. The CDR3 totals 16 residues. CDR1 is MDHEN and CDR2 is SYDVKM in the germline V gene. CDR3 coding DNA: TGTGCCAGCATGTCCGACGGGACAGGGGACTTCTACGAGCAGTACTTC. This encodes CASMSDGTGDFYEQYF.

This clonotype was recorded only once. The genes are TRBV24-1 and TRBJ1-2; D ambiguous. The CDR3 loop spans 13 amino acids. Trimming stripped 4 bases from V and 2 bases from J, with 7 bases between. CDR1 is KGHDR, CDR2 SFDVKD, per germline. CDR3 sequence (DNA): TGTGCCACCAGTGAGCCGCCGAACTATGGCTACACCTTC. Amino acids: CATSEPPNYGYTF.

V gene TRBV7-2 combines with J gene TRBJ2-3; D may be TRBD2 (6 bases). CDR3 length equals 13 residues. V lost 4 bases and J lost 6, with 11 bases in between. Germline V gene lookup returns CDR1 SGHTA and CDR2 FQGNSA. The CDR3 DNA sequence: TGTGCCAGCAGCTCGGCGGGGAAGGATACGCAGTATTTT. Translating gives CASSSAGKDTQYF.